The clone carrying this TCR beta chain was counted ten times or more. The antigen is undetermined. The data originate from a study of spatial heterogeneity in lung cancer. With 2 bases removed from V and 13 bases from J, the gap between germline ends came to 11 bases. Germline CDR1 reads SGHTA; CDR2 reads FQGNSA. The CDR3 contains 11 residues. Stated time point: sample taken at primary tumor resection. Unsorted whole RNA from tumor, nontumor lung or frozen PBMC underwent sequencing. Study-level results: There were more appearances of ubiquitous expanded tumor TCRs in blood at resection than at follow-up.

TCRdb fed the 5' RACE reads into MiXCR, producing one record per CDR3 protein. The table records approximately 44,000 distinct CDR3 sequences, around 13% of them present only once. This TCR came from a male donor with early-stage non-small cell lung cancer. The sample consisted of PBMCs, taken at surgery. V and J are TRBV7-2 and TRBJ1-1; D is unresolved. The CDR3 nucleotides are TGTGCCAGCAGCTTACGTGGGAAAGGTTTCTTT. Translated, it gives CASSLRGKGFF.